This T cell receptor beta chain was profiled in a study of CD8 T cells in ankylosing spondylitis. Regarding this clonotype: Its target is not known.

The study's findings and limits: According to the report, clones linked to the disease were significantly enriched in matched synovial fluid samples taken from ankylosing spondylitis patients. Disease-linked clones, CD8+, were relatively rare in peripheral blood. Ankylosing spondylitis blood appeared to carry a characteristic TCR beta motif of several highly homologous variants.

TCRdb recomputed calls from the 5' RACE reads with MiXCR, one row per CDR3 protein. The sample gives about 460,000 distinct CDR3 sequences, 5.3% of which show up once; under 4.5% is in the top ten. CDR1 MDHEN and CDR2 SYDVKM come from the germline V gene. V lost 5 bases, J lost 3 bases, and 11 bases lay in between. The CDR3 is 13 amino acids. This receptor was taken from a male donor with ankylosing spondylitis. The chain joins TRBV28 to TRBJ2-7; D possibly corresponds to TRBD2 (5 bases). Specimen: blood, either unsorted or a sorted T cell fraction (not recorded which). CDR3 in amino acids: CASSQDGDYEQYF. CDR3 sequence (DNA): TGTGCCAGCAGTCAAGACGGGGACTACGAGCAGTACTTC.